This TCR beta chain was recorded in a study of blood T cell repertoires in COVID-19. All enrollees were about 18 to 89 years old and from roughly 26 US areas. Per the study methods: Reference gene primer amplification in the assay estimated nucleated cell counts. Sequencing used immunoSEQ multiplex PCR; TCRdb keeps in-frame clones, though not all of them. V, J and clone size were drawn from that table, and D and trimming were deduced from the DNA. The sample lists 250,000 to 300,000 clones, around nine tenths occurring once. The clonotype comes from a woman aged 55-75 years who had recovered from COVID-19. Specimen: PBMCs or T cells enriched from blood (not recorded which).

CDR3 bases: TGTGCCAGCAGCTTATGGATTAGCGGGAGTAATGAGCAGTTCTTC. It translates to CASSLWISGSNEQFF. V gene TRBV7-8 combines with J gene TRBJ2-1, with TRBD2 identical over 9 bases. The CDR3 has 15 residues. Germline CDR1 is SGHVS and CDR2 is FQNEAQ. J was trimmed by 7 bases and V by 2 bases; bases with no gene match: 6.